This entry describes one TCR beta chain. What it binds is not known. The repertoire was sequenced with immunoSEQ multiplex PCR; TCRdb's copy has only in-frame clones and lacks some. The table lists millions of clones, about 94% of them singletons. The sample belongs to a study of shared clonotypes between healthy human individuals. Study in general: Ranging from 18 to 49 in age, donors were a couple of women and a few men. Study outcomes and limitations: As a rule, naive subsets had a larger estimated richness than memory subsets. Donor scarcity curtailed the genetic and exposure-history diversity represented herein. Sequencing depth was expected to influence donor clonotype sharing.

The naive CD8 population came from CD45RO-negative cells selected for CCR7, without terminally differentiated effector memory CD45RA+ cells. The length of the CDR3 is 14 residues. The ends lost 3 bases at V and 3 bases at J; junction bases unmatched: 2. CDR1 is LNHDA and CDR2 is SQIVND in the germline V gene (reference sequence). The origin of this receptor is a young man in good health. The sample comprised naive CD8+ T cells sorted from blood. The chain combines TRBV19 with TRBJ2-5, with 9 positions matching TRBD1. This CDR3 is CASSMGTGKETQYF. The CDR3 bases are TGTGCCAGTAGTATGGGGACAGGGAAAGAGACCCAGTACTTC.